This TCR beta chain was profiled in a study of persistence of HIV-infected CD4 T cells. Study at large: Suppressive ART had lasted a median of approximately 8 years.

This was the immunoSEQ version 4 assay in survey mode. Sequencing was performed with immunoSEQ multiplex PCR; in TCRdb, only in-frame clones are kept and a portion is missing. The table includes around 42,000 clones, about 80% detected once. The CDR3 has 15 amino acids. CDR1 MRHNA and CDR2 SNTAGT come from the germline V gene. Trimming removed 3 bases from V and 3 bases from J, with 11 bases in between. Turning to this clone: Its specificity is not known.

An overlapping HIV-1 Gag peptide pool stimulated these cells at approximately 0.91 ug/peptide/mL. CD40L-negative CD69-negative CD45RO-high memory CD4+ T cells were sorted as populations depleted of antigen-responding cells. PBMCs were depleted of CD8+ T cells before stimulation. The source of this sequence is an adult man with HIV who was CMV-seropositive. The V and J genes are TRBV6-4 and TRBJ2-2, with D possibly TRBD2 on 6 matching bases. Sequences were derived from CD4+ T cells sorted from PBMCs after roughly 17-hour stimulation, sampled from a patient who received antiretroviral therapy. CDR3 DNA: TGTGCCAGCAGTGAAGGAGGGAAGGACACCGGGGAGCTGTTTTTT. Protein: CASSEGGKDTGELFF.